These 10 T cell receptor beta chains were all obtained from the same sample, sequenced in a study of blood T cell repertoires in COVID-19 (dated by TCRdb to 2020 to 2022). Libraries were built with the immunoSEQ multiplex PCR assay. TCRdb provides this immuneACCESS table in a form limited to in-frame rearrangements. Some clones are lacking; in checked studies, under half of them reflect an unresolved V gene, and why the rest are absent is not known. The table for this sample lists about 35,000 clones; 70% to 90% of them were counted only once. 9% to 10% of the sample is held by the ten biggest clonotypes. Sequences were obtained from peripheral blood. Receptor source: a man aged 55 to 70 in a cohort sampled during active COVID-19.

The chain couples TRBV5-1 to TRBJ2-7; the D gene is possibly TRBD2 (6 bases). Per germline, CDR1 SGHRS and CDR2 YFSETQ. CDR3 length equals 14 residues. Deletions cut 0 bases from V and 6 bases from J, with 13 bases between. The CDR3 sequence is CASSLEGLEGEQYF. CDR3 sequence (DNA): TGCGCCAGCAGCTTGGAGGGCCTGGAGGGCGAGCAGTACTTC.

The sample holds one count of this clone. J is TRBJ2-2 and V is TRBV5-4; 7 bases align to TRBD2. Unmatched junction bases numbered 10, after V lost 3 bases and J lost 5 bases. CDR1 SGHNT and CDR2 YYREEE come from the germline V gene (reference sequence). The CDR3 consists of 16 residues. The CDR3 region has the DNA TGTGCCAGCAGCTCCCCCCGCCGGGGAGGGACCGGGGAGCTGTTTTTT. It codes for CASSSPRRGGTGELFF. The full variable domain, its missing parts supplied by reference TRBV5-4 and TRBJ2-2, is ETGVTQSPTHLIKTRGQQVTLRCSSQSGHNTVSWYQQALGQGPQFIFQYYREEENGRGNFPPRFSGLQFPNYSSELNVNALELDDSALYLCASSSPRRGGTGELFFGEGSRLTVL.

The genes are TRBV27 and TRBJ2-1; D is unclear. This CDR3 spans 12 amino acids. Deletions cut 5 bases from V and 7 bases from J, with 9 bases between. The V gene's germline CDR1 is MNHEY and CDR2 SMNVEV (reference sequence). The CDR3 nucleotides are TGTGCCAGCAGTCGGAAAGCGAATGAGCAGTTCTTC. Protein: CASSRKANEQFF.

This chain connects TRBV12-3 or TRBV12-4 to TRBJ2-3, with D tentatively TRBD2 (5 bases). Trimming removed 5 bases at V and 7 bases at J, with 13 bases between. The CDR3 has 13 residues. CDR3 nucleotides: TGTGCCAGCAGTCCCTCTAGCACCCATACGCAGTATTTT. It encodes CASSPSSTHTQYF.

The chain links TRBV6-5 to TRBJ2-2, with 9 nucleotides matching TRBD1. V was pared by 5 bases and J by 4 bases, with 5 bases of the junction left unmatched. The CDR3 has 15 residues. Germline loops: CDR1 MNHEY, CDR2 SVGAGI. CDR3 nucleotide sequence: TGTGCCAGCAGTAGGGGACAGGGCAGCACCGGGGAGCTGTTTTTT. It is translated as CASSRGQGSTGELFF.

The chain's CDR3 is CASSQEWGGGGQPQHF. The CDR3 DNA follows: TGCGCCAGCAGCCAAGAGTGGGGAGGAGGCGGCCAGCCCCAGCATTTT. V is TRBV4-3 and J is TRBJ1-5, with D unclear. V was shortened by 0 bases and J by 7 bases, with 16 bases between the two germline ends. From germline, CDR1 is LGHNA and CDR2 YSLEER. This CDR3 spans 16 amino acids.

The chain links TRBV7-9 to TRBJ1-2, with TRBD1 matching over 7 bases. Trimming at V came to 5 bases and at J to 2 bases, leaving 5 bases not matched to a gene. CDR3 size: 14 residues. Germline V gene lookup returns CDR1 SEHNR and CDR2 FQNEAQ (reference sequence). The chain's CDR3 is CASSPTGLNYGYTF. The CDR3 nucleotides are TGTGCCAGCAGCCCGACAGGGCTGAACTATGGCTACACCTTC. The full variable domain, in which reference TRBV7-9 and TRBJ1-2 provide the parts outside the CDR3, is DTGVSQNPRHKITKRGQNVTFRCDPISEHNRLYWYRQTLGQGPEFLTYFQNEAQLEKSRLLSDRFSAERPKGSFSTLEIQRTEQGDSAMYLCASSPTGLNYGYTFGSGTRLTVV.

This clone has a handful of counts. The chain joins TRBV7-6 to TRBJ2-2; possible D gene TRBD2, 6 bases. The V end lost 5 bases, the J end lost 4 bases, and 17 bases lay between the germline ends. The germline gives CDR1 SGHVS, CDR2 FNYEAQ. CDR3 length equals 16 residues. CDR3 in amino acids: CASSRQAGAATGELFF. CDR3 nucleotide sequence: TGTGCCAGCAGCCGGCAAGCGGGCGCCGCCACCGGGGAGCTGTTTTTT.

The chain uses TRBV10-3 and TRBJ2-2; 7 positions agree with TRBD1. V trimming: 6 bases; J trimming: 3 bases; junction bases outside the gene matches: 10. The V gene's germline CDR1 is ENHRY and CDR2 SYGVKD. This CDR3 contains 16 residues. This CDR3 reads CAIRGDSSGDTGELFF. CDR3 bases: TGTGCCATCAGGGGGGACAGTTCAGGGGACACCGGGGAGCTGTTTTTT.

This clone was observed a single time. The chain has TRBV28 and TRBJ2-3, with D uncertain. The CDR3 totals 15 residues. V was pared by 2 bases and J by 5 bases, with 14 bases between. Looked up from germline, CDR1 is MDHEN and CDR2 is SYDVKM. CDR3: CASSLNAPGQDTQYF. CDR3 in DNA: TGTGCCAGCAGTTTAAACGCTCCTGGCCAAGATACGCAGTATTTT.